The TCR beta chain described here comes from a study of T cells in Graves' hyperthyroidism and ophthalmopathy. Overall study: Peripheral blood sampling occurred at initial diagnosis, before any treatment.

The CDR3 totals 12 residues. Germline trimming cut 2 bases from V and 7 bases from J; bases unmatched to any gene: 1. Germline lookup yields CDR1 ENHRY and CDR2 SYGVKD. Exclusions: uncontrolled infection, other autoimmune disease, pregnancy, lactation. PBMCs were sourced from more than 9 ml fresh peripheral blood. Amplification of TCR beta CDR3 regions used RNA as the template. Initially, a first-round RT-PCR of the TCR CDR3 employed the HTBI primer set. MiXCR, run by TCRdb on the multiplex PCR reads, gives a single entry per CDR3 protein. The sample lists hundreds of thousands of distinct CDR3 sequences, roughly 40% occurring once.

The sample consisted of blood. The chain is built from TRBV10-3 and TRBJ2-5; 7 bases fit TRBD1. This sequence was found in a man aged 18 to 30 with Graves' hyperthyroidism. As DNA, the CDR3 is TGTGCCATCAGTGAGCGGACAGGGACCCAGTACTTC. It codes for CAISERTGTQYF.